The rows below give T cell receptor beta chains drawn from one sample of a study of synovial regulatory T cells in juvenile arthritis. Generated by immunoSEQ multiplex PCR, the TCRdb table keeps only in-frame clones and is missing some. The sample has more than 9,500 clones. Sequenced: Treg cells from blood. The receptors shown here come from a donor aged 2-35 years with juvenile idiopathic arthritis. CDR3s include the opening cysteine and the closing phenylalanine or tryptophan. A row's size may be missing; if present it is once, few, many or a size class.

CDR3	size	V	J
CASRRTDTQYF	-	TRBV28	TRBJ2-3
CASSAPWGVLPEQYF	-	TRBV6-4	TRBJ2-7
CASGLVGTGGHSNQPQHF	-	TRBV12-5	TRBJ1-5
CAISESTSGSSYNEQFF	-	TRBV10-3	TRBJ2-1
CAISDRDRGIYEQYF	-	TRBV10-3	TRBJ2-7
CASSYRLGPPVNEQYF	-	TRBV6-5	TRBJ2-7
CASSEGAGELFF	-	TRBV2	TRBJ2-2
CASSQVVPRGPDYEQYF	-	TRBV4-3	TRBJ2-7
CASSPGTSMGYGYTF	-	TRBV18	TRBJ1-2
CASSLDRGRTDTQYF	-	TRBV5-6	TRBJ2-3
CASSGRGGGIRVTEAFF	-	TRBV27	TRBJ1-1
CASSLDGYGYTF	-	TRBV7-9	TRBJ1-2
CASTTFF	medium-sized	TRBV6-6	TRBJ1-1
CASSLSPTGGYGYTF	-	TRBV5-6	TRBJ1-2
CAWAARAEAFF	-	TRBV30	TRBJ1-1
CASSPAGRRGYTF	-	TRBV5-4	TRBJ1-2
CASSLAGQSYGYTF	-	TRBV5-1	TRBJ1-2
CASSLGGNRGHGNTIYF	-	TRBV7-9	TRBJ1-3
CASSLRGSGNTIYF	-	TRBV7-9	TRBJ1-3
CASSQKKGLAGVNEQFF	-	TRBV6-4	TRBJ2-1
CASSLRVGRDEKLFF	-	TRBV28	TRBJ1-4
CASSIAGNQPQHF	-	TRBV19	TRBJ1-5
CASSPLRAGGDGYTF	-	TRBV18	TRBJ1-2
CASSQGPERSSYEQYF	-	TRBV14	TRBJ2-7
CASSPRGRRHEQFF	-	TRBV6-5	TRBJ2-1
CASSRKGDGGLGTEAFF	-	TRBV5-1	TRBJ1-1
CASSLGQNEKLFF	-	TRBV5-1	TRBJ1-4
CASSLDLGETQYF	-	TRBV7-7	TRBJ2-5
CASSLTGGNGYTF	-	TRBV5-1	TRBJ1-2
CASSRSGGAGVNTQYF	-	TRBV5-4	TRBJ2-3
CAARQGSRTDTQYF	-	TRBV2	TRBJ2-3